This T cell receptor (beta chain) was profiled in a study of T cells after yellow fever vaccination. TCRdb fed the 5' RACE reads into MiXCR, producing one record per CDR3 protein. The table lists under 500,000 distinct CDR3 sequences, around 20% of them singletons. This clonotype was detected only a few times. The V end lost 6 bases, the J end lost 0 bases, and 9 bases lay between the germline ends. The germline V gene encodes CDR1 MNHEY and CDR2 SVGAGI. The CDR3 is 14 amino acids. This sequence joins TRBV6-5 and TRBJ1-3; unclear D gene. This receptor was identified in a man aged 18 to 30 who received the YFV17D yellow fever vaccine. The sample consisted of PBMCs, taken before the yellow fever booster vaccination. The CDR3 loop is CASRPGFSGNTIYF. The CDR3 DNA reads TGTGCCAGCAGACCGGGCTTCTCTGGAAACACCATATATTTT.